The 30 T cell receptor beta chains presented below share a single source sample, sequenced in a study of T cell repertoires in cytomegalovirus infection. No antigen has been identified for these receptors. Using its own MiXCR run on the reads, TCRdb lists one record per CDR3 protein. This table holds approximately 1,000,000 distinct CDR3 sequences, around 30% found once. The source material was cultured CD8+ T cells from PBMCs, sampled from culture after CMV antigen stimulation. These receptors were taken from a human donor in good health (CMV status not recorded). Some clones in this sample may be carry-over from other donors' samples.

The chain links TRBV7-9 to TRBJ1-4; 8 nucleotides align to TRBD1. The CDR3 covers 17 residues. The germline V gene has CDR1 SEHNR and CDR2 FQNEAQ (reference sequence). V was clipped by 5 bases and J by 0 bases; unmatched bases: 8. The CDR3 DNA sequence: TGTGCCAGCAGCCCTCCGGGACAGGTGTCAACTAATGAAAAACTGTTTTTT. It encodes CASSPPGQVSTNEKLFF.

This clonotype was seen a handful of times. This chain connects TRBV7-8 to TRBJ2-3, with TRBD2 matching over 11 bases. V was clipped by 3 bases and J by 1 base; unmatched bases: 6. The CDR3 is made up of 17 amino acids. Germline lookup yields CDR1 SGHVS and CDR2 FQNEAQ. The CDR3 loop reads CASSFGTGLAGTDTQYF. DNA for the CDR3: TGTGCCAGCAGCTTTGGGACGGGACTAGCGGGCACAGATACGCAGTATTTT.

This clonotype came up many times. The chain joins TRBV7-6 to TRBJ2-7; TRBD1 matches 10 bases. Germline trimming cut 1 base from V and 2 bases from J; bases unmatched to any gene: 11. The length of the CDR3 is 18 residues. Germline CDR1 reads SGHVS; CDR2 reads FNYEAQ. The CDR3 nucleotides are TGTGCCAGCAGCTTAGGGATAGACAGGGGGCTTATACCCTACGAGCAGTACGTC. Translation gives CASSLGIDRGLIPYEQYV.

This clonotype was counted between two and nine times. V usage is TRBV3-1 and J usage is TRBJ2-7; D call uncertain. With 2 bases removed from V and 5 bases from J, the gap between germline ends came to 10 bases. Germline assignment: CDR1 LGHDT and CDR2 YNNKEL (reference sequence). The length of the CDR3 is 13 residues. For the CDR3, the DNA is TGTGCCAGCAGCCAACGGCCATGGGACGAGCAGTACGTC. Its protein is CASSQRPWDEQYV.

This clonotype appeared a few times. The chain carries TRBV27 and TRBJ1-1; 7 bases fit TRBD1. V shed 6 bases and J 1 base; nucleotides not matched to a gene: 8. This CDR3 has 15 amino acids. Germline lookup yields CDR1 MNHEY and CDR2 SMNVEV (reference sequence). The DNA of the CDR3 is TGTGCCAGCAGCGAATACAGGGGTGAGAACACTGAAGCTTTCTTT. Its translation: CASSEYRGENTEAFF.

This rearrangement joins TRBV4-1 to TRBJ2-2; D is unclear. The germline V gene encodes CDR1 MGHRA and CDR2 YSYEKL. This CDR3 contains 12 residues. Trimming shortened V by 1 base and J by 6 bases, and 3 bases separated the two germline ends. In DNA, the CDR3 is TGCGCCAGCAGCCAAGTCCCCGGGGAGCTGTTTTTT. As protein: CASSQVPGELFF.

This clonotype was observed at least ten times. The rearrangement joins TRBV7-9 to TRBJ2-1, with D hard to call. In germline, CDR1 is SEHNR, CDR2 FQNEAQ (reference sequence). Trimming stripped 5 bases from V and 6 bases from J, with 11 bases between. This CDR3 is 13 amino acids long. CDR3 sequence (DNA): TGTGCCAGCAGCAAGCCCGGAACCAATGAGCAGTTCTTC. It encodes CASSKPGTNEQFF.

The CDR3 region is CASSQDGYNYGYTF. CDR3 nucleotides: TGTGCCAGCAGCCAGGACGGATATAACTATGGCTACACCTTC. V usage is TRBV27 and J usage is TRBJ1-2; D remains ambiguous. This CDR3 contains 14 residues. Germline CDR1 is MNHEY and CDR2 is SMNVEV (reference sequence). With 6 bases removed from V and 1 base from J, the gap between germline ends came to 12 bases.

The rearrangement links TRBV11-1 to TRBJ2-1; TRBD1 or TRBD2 may be the D gene (5 bases each). The CDR3 contains 18 residues. Trimming took off 1 base at V and 0 bases at J, with 16 bases between the two ends. The V gene's germline CDR1 is SGHAT and CDR2 FQDESV (reference sequence). The CDR3 region has the DNA TGTGCCAGCAGCTTAGGGAGGACAATAAGAAGCTCCTACAATGAGCAGTTCTTC. It codes for CASSLGRTIRSSYNEQFF. The full variable domain, its missing parts supplied by reference TRBV11-1 and TRBJ2-1, is EAEVAQSPRYKITEKSQAVAFWCDPISGHATLYWYRQILGQGPELLVQFQDESVVDDSQLPKDRFSAERLKGVDSTLKIQPAELGDSAMYLCASSLGRTIRSSYNEQFFGPGTRLTVL.

This clonotype was counted only a few times. This chain joins TRBV7-9 and TRBJ2-5, with 9 bases matching TRBD2. V gave up 6 bases and J gave up 2 bases; unmatched junction bases: 7. Germline loops: CDR1 SEHNR, CDR2 FQNEAQ (reference sequence). The CDR3 runs to 15 residues. The CDR3 here is CASRPRLADQETQYF. The CDR3 nucleotides are TGTGCCAGCAGACCTCGACTAGCGGATCAAGAGACCCAGTACTTC.

This clonotype is a singleton in its sample. The chain combines TRBV6-1 with TRBJ2-7; D is uncertain. The CDR3 totals 13 residues. Trimming took 5 bases from V and 4 from J, leaving 12 bases between them. In germline, CDR1 is MNHNS, CDR2 SASEGT. The CDR3 loop reads CASSSSLGYEQYF. CDR3 sequence (DNA): TGTGCCAGCAGTTCCAGTCTTGGGTACGAGCAGTACTTC.

The chain joins TRBV11-2 to TRBJ2-7; 7 bases are a match to TRBD1. The CDR3 consists of 13 residues. Germline CDR1 SGHAT, CDR2 FQNNGV. V shed 2 bases, J shed 5 bases, and the junction held 3 bases outside the gene matches. CDR3 nucleotides: TGTGCCAGCAGCTTATACCAGGGGGACGAGCAGTACGTC. Amino acids: CASSLYQGDEQYV.

This clonotype was observed a handful of times. The CDR3 nucleotides are TGTGCCAGCAGCTTTCCCGCAGTTAGGCTAGACACAGATACGCAGTATTTT. Translation gives CASSFPAVRLDTDTQYF. The chain uses TRBV5-6 and TRBJ2-3; no clear D. With 2 bases removed from V and 2 bases from J, the gap between germline ends came to 18 bases. The V gene's germline CDR1 is SGHDT and CDR2 YYEEEE. CDR3 size: 17 residues.

CDR3 DNA sequence: TGTGCCAGCAGCTCTCCCGGGACTAGCCCCGACACCGGGGAGCTGTTTTTT. Protein product: CASSSPGTSPDTGELFF. The V and J genes are TRBV9 and TRBJ2-2, with TRBD2 matching over 9 bases. V trimming: 4 bases; J trimming: 3 bases; junction bases outside the gene matches: 10. Per germline, CDR1 SGDLS and CDR2 YYNGEE. The CDR3 totals 17 residues.

The chain uses TRBV6-6 and TRBJ1-2; 9 bases match TRBD1. With 0 bases clipped from V and 3 bases from J, the junction kept 11 bases outside the gene matches. This CDR3 has 18 residues. Germline-derived CDR1 and CDR2 are MNHNY and SVGAGI (reference sequence). In nucleotides, the CDR3 is TGTGCCAGCAGTTACTCGAGAAAGGTCCGGGACAGGGACTATGGCTACACCTTC. As protein: CASSYSRKVRDRDYGYTF.

This clonotype was observed a handful of times. The J gene is TRBJ2-1, the V gene TRBV27; 8 nucleotides align to TRBD1. Germline CDR1 is MNHEY and CDR2 is SMNVEV (reference sequence). V lost 3 bases, J lost 6 bases, and 10 bases stayed unmatched. This CDR3 spans 16 amino acids. DNA of the CDR3: TGTGCCAGCAGTTTTTCGACAGGGGTTATATCCAATGAGCAGTTCTTC. Residues: CASSFSTGVISNEQFF.

This clonotype came up a few times. J is TRBJ2-5 and V is TRBV7-2; TRBD2 matches 9 bases. After removal of 8 bases from V and 4 bases from J, the junction contained 8 bases not matched to a gene. The CDR3 totals 14 residues. CDR1 and CDR2 (germline): SGHTA, FQGNSA. In DNA form, the CDR3 reads TGTGCCAGCGGAGTAGCGGGGGAGCTAGAGACCCAGTACTTC. Translated: CASGVAGELETQYF.

This clonotype was counted at least ten times. The J gene is TRBJ2-7, the V gene TRBV7-9; 7 nucleotides align to TRBD1. The CDR3 has 18 amino acids. Looked up from germline, CDR1 is SEHNR and CDR2 is FQNEAQ (reference sequence). With V trimmed by 1 base and J by 3 bases, 15 bases remained unmatched. This chain's CDR3 is CASSLGRQGEIKGYEQYV. DNA for the CDR3: TGTGCCAGCAGCTTAGGGAGACAGGGAGAGATAAAGGGCTACGAGCAGTACGTC.

As concerns this clonotype: The junction does not match germline at one end; this may be a read error. The chain has TRBV6-2 or TRBV6-3 and TRBJ1-1; D not certain. CDR3 size: 14 residues. From germline, CDR1 is MNHEY and CDR2 SVGEGT. The CDR3 spells CANSLAGRNTEAFF. The DNA for the CDR3 is TGTGCCAACAGTTTGGCAGGCCGGAACACTGAAGCTTTCTTT.

This clonotype was seen a handful of times. V and J are TRBV24-1 and TRBJ2-2; D not resolved. Germline CDR1 is KGHDR and CDR2 is SFDVKD. The V and J ends lost 1 base and 8 bases respectively, with 4 bases between them. The CDR3 has 12 amino acids. CDR3 protein: CATSDFVGELFF. CDR3 DNA sequence: TGTGCCACCAGTGATTTTGTGGGGGAGCTGTTTTTT.

With regard to this clonotype: One end of the junction fails to match germline, which may point to a read error. The chain is built from TRBV11-1 and TRBJ1-1; 7 nucleotides line up with TRBD1. The CDR3 contains 17 residues. The germline gives CDR1 SGHAT, CDR2 FQDESV (reference sequence). The chain's CDR3 is CASSLAEDRTLKTEAFF. As DNA, the CDR3 is TGTGCCAGCAGCTTAGCCGAGGACAGGACCCTGAAGACTGAAGCTTTCTTT.

The V and J genes are TRBV9 and TRBJ1-1; no reliable D call. Germline CDR1 and CDR2: SGDLS and YYNGEE. The CDR3 is made up of 10 amino acids. With 6 bases removed from V and 7 bases from J, the gap between germline ends came to 7 bases. The CDR3 sequence: CASNPGEAFF. In nucleotides, the CDR3 is TGTGCCAGCAACCCCGGTGAAGCTTTCTTT.

This clonotype was recorded a few times. The gene calls are TRBV18 and TRBJ2-7; no definite D call. The CDR3 runs to 14 residues. CDR1 is KGHSH, CDR2 LQKENI, per germline. Trimming left V 0 bases short and J 2 bases short, with 8 bases between. The CDR3 coding sequence is TGTGCCAGCTCACCACCTGGACGGACCTACGAGCAGTACGTC. Residues: CASSPPGRTYEQYV.

In its sample, this clonotype was seen a few times. The chain couples TRBV12-3 or TRBV12-4 to TRBJ2-1, with 11 bases lining up with TRBD2. The CDR3 totals 14 residues. Unmatched junction bases numbered 7, after V lost 6 bases and J lost 9 bases. The CDR3 DNA is TGTGCCAGCAGCCAGATAGCGGGGGGGGGTGAGCAGTTCTTC. Amino acids: CASSQIAGGGEQFF.

This clonotype came up many times. The genes are TRBV28 and TRBJ2-1, with a tentative D call TRBD1 (6 bases). This CDR3 has 14 residues. Trimming shortened V by 6 bases and J by 6 bases, and 15 bases separated the two germline ends. Germline CDR1 MDHEN, CDR2 SYDVKM. The CDR3 is CASRPPGVTNEQFF. CDR3 coding DNA: TGTGCCAGCAGGCCTCCAGGGGTTACCAATGAGCAGTTCTTC.

This clonotype turned up a few times. V is TRBV10-3 and J is TRBJ2-5, with TRBD2 matching 13 bases. The J segment lost 5 bases and the V segment lost 7 bases, leaving 7 bases of the junction unmatched. CDR3 length: 15 residues. Germline CDR1 is ENHRY and CDR2 is SYGVKD. As DNA, the CDR3 is TGTGCCATCAAGGTTGGACTAGCGGGGGAGGAGACCCAGTACTTC. Residues: CAIKVGLAGEETQYF.

In its sample, this clonotype was seen many times. V gene TRBV7-2 combines with J gene TRBJ1-4, with D possibly matching TRBD1 (5 bases). The germline V gene has CDR1 SGHTA and CDR2 FQGNSA. This CDR3 comprises 14 residues. V gave up 3 bases and J gave up 8 bases, with 13 bases separating them. CDR3: CASSLAREEEKLFF. In nucleotides, the CDR3 is TGTGCCAGCAGCTTGGCCAGGGAGGAGGAAAAACTGTTTTTT.

This clonotype has more than one count but fewer than ten. The gene calls are TRBV7-8 and TRBJ2-5, with a tentative D call TRBD2 (6 bases). V dropped 10 bases and J dropped 5 bases, with 11 bases sitting between them. Germline V lookup: CDR1 SGHVS, CDR2 FQNEAQ. The CDR3 is 11 amino acids. The CDR3 nucleotides read TGTGCCATCACTGGGGGGGAGACCCAGTACTTC. This translates into CAITGGETQYF.

The CDR3 region is CASSQEWGAQETQYF. The CDR3 coding sequence is TGTGCCAGCAGCCAAGAGTGGGGGGCTCAAGAGACCCAGTACTTC. The chain couples TRBV14 to TRBJ2-5; D may be TRBD1 or TRBD2 (6 bases each). Germline CDR1 and CDR2: SGHDN and FVKESK. The CDR3 is made up of 15 amino acids. Between the trimmed V and J ends, which lost 0 bases and 2 bases, there was a span of 10 bases. Full variable domain (remainder filled in from reference TRBV14 and TRBJ2-5): EAGVTQFPSHSVIEKGQTVTLRCDPISGHDNLYWYRRVMGKEIKFLLHFVKESKQDESGMPNNRFLAERTGGTYSTLKVQPAELEDSGVYFCASSQEWGAQETQYFGPGTRLLVL.

The chain uses TRBV7-2 and TRBJ2-1, with 7 bases that match TRBD1. CDR3 length: 14 residues. Germline CDR1 is SGHTA and CDR2 is FQGNSA. Germline trimming cut 4 bases from V and 4 bases from J; bases unmatched to any gene: 4. CDR3 in amino acids: CASSYLGQYNEQFF. The CDR3 DNA sequence: TGTGCCAGCAGCTACCTGGGACAGTACAATGAGCAGTTCTTC.